The rows below give T cell receptor beta chains drawn from one sample of a study of beta chain features in type 1 diabetes. The protocol was immunoSEQ multiplex PCR, while the TCRdb copy is restricted to in-frame clones and leaves out a portion. The sample holds around 650,000 clones, around 12% seen once. Sequencing was performed on naive CD4+ T cells from blood. The receptors were gathered from a man under 40 with type 1 diabetes. Both conserved end residues are part of each CDR3. Fields, in order: V gene, D gene, J gene, clone size, CDR3 protein, CDR3 DNA. D genes are given only for firm matches. The size field is filled for only some rows; it gives once, few, many or a size class.

v_call: TRBV7-2
d_call: -
j_call: TRBJ2-7
clone_size: -
cdr3_aa: CASSLARGGGNEQYF
cdr3_nt: TGTGCCAGCAGCTTAGCGAGAGGGGGAGGAAACGAGCAGTACTTC

v_call: TRBV6-1
d_call: TRBD1
j_call: TRBJ1-3
clone_size: -
cdr3_aa: CASSVYTGTAGNTIYF
cdr3_nt: TGTGCCAGCAGTGTATATACCGGGACAGCGGGAAACACCATATATTTT

v_call: TRBV6-6
d_call: TRBD1
j_call: TRBJ1-6
clone_size: -
cdr3_aa: CASSAPGQGVAPLHF
cdr3_nt: TGTGCCAGCAGTGCCCCGGGACAGGGGGTTGCACCCCTCCACTTT

v_call: TRBV7-2
d_call: -
j_call: TRBJ2-3
clone_size: -
cdr3_aa: CASSLVGRTDTQYF
cdr3_nt: TGTGCCAGCAGCTTAGTTGGGCGCACAGATACGCAGTATTTT

v_call: TRBV7-2
d_call: -
j_call: TRBJ2-5
clone_size: few
cdr3_aa: CASSQGLRQETQYF
cdr3_nt: TGTGCCAGCAGTCAAGGACTGAGACAGGAGACCCAGTACTTC

v_call: TRBV20-1
d_call: -
j_call: TRBJ1-2
clone_size: -
cdr3_aa: CSASSYGYTF
cdr3_nt: TGCAGTGCTAGTAGCTATGGCTACACCTTC

v_call: TRBV18
d_call: TRBD2
j_call: TRBJ2-1
clone_size: -
cdr3_aa: CASSPILAGGSGEQFF
cdr3_nt: TGTGCCAGCTCACCAATCCTAGCGGGTGGCTCGGGTGAGCAGTTCTTC

v_call: TRBV29-1
d_call: -
j_call: TRBJ1-5
clone_size: few
cdr3_aa: CSVSGTRDQPQHF
cdr3_nt: TGCAGCGTTTCCGGGACAAGGGATCAGCCCCAGCATTTT

v_call: TRBV7-9
d_call: -
j_call: TRBJ1-1
clone_size: few
cdr3_aa: CASSRDRNTEAFF
cdr3_nt: TGTGCCAGCAGCCGGGACCGAAACACTGAAGCTTTCTTT

v_call: TRBV10-3
d_call: TRBD1
j_call: TRBJ1-6
clone_size: few
cdr3_aa: CAISELPDREKSPLHF
cdr3_nt: TGTGCCATCAGTGAGTTGCCCGACAGGGAGAAATCACCCCTCCACTTT

v_call: TRBV7-2
d_call: TRBD1
j_call: TRBJ2-3
clone_size: few
cdr3_aa: CASSKRQGADTQYF
cdr3_nt: TGTGCCAGCAGCAAGCGACAGGGCGCAGATACGCAGTATTTT

v_call: TRBV7-2
d_call: -
j_call: TRBJ1-6
clone_size: -
cdr3_aa: CASNLYSIRSPLHF
cdr3_nt: TGTGCCAGCAACCTCTACTCGATACGGTCACCCCTCCACTTT

v_call: TRBV19
d_call: -
j_call: TRBJ2-5
clone_size: few
cdr3_aa: CASNDAGLGETQYF
cdr3_nt: TGTGCCAGTAACGACGCGGGGTTAGGGGAGACCCAGTACTTC

v_call: TRBV19
d_call: -
j_call: TRBJ2-1
clone_size: few
cdr3_aa: CASSIGGLQRTDEQFF
cdr3_nt: TGTGCCAGTAGTATAGGAGGACTCCAAAGAACTGATGAGCAGTTCTTC

v_call: TRBV7-3
d_call: TRBD2
j_call: TRBJ2-1
clone_size: few
cdr3_aa: CASSPGLAGKEQFF
cdr3_nt: TGTGCCAGCAGCCCCGGACTAGCGGGGAAGGAGCAGTTCTTC

v_call: TRBV30
d_call: -
j_call: TRBJ1-5
clone_size: few
cdr3_aa: CAWSGTGSSQPQHF
cdr3_nt: TGTGCCTGGAGTGGTACAGGTTCTAGTCAGCCCCAGCATTTT

v_call: TRBV6-5
d_call: -
j_call: TRBJ1-6
clone_size: few
cdr3_aa: CASSPWPGRNSPLHF
cdr3_nt: TGTGCCAGCAGTCCTTGGCCGGGGCGGAATTCACCCCTCCACTTT

v_call: TRBV7-2
d_call: -
j_call: TRBJ1-4
clone_size: -
cdr3_aa: CASSRAGGEKLFF
cdr3_nt: TGTGCCAGCAGCCGAGCGGGAGGTGAAAAACTGTTTTTT

v_call: TRBV5-1
d_call: TRBD2
j_call: TRBJ2-7
clone_size: few
cdr3_aa: CASSLARGGLSEQYF
cdr3_nt: TGCGCCAGCAGCTTGGCCCGGGGAGGGCTCTCCGAGCAGTACTTC

v_call: TRBV6-6
d_call: -
j_call: TRBJ2-1
clone_size: -
cdr3_aa: CASSVRGGGEQFF
cdr3_nt: TGTGCCAGCAGTGTCAGGGGTGGTGGTGAGCAGTTCTTC

v_call: TRBV5-1
d_call: TRBD1
j_call: TRBJ2-3
clone_size: few
cdr3_aa: CASSAGQDSTDTQYF
cdr3_nt: TGCGCCAGCAGCGCGGGACAGGATAGCACAGATACGCAGTATTTT

v_call: TRBV7-9
d_call: -
j_call: TRBJ1-4
clone_size: -
cdr3_aa: CASSVREKLFF
cdr3_nt: TGTGCCAGCAGCGTCCGAGAAAAACTGTTTTTT

v_call: TRBV19
d_call: -
j_call: TRBJ2-6
clone_size: few
cdr3_aa: CASSIYGTLGANVLTF
cdr3_nt: TGTGCCAGTAGTATTTACGGGACTCTCGGGGCCAACGTCCTGACTTTC

v_call: TRBV2
d_call: -
j_call: TRBJ1-5
clone_size: -
cdr3_aa: CASSEAGTGNQPQHF
cdr3_nt: TGTGCCAGCAGTGAAGCGGGGACCGGTAATCAGCCCCAGCATTTT

v_call: TRBV29-1
d_call: TRBD1
j_call: TRBJ2-1
clone_size: -
cdr3_aa: CSSNRDRGDEQFF
cdr3_nt: TGCAGCTCTAACCGGGACAGGGGAGATGAGCAGTTCTTC

v_call: TRBV21-1
d_call: -
j_call: TRBJ2-5
clone_size: few
cdr3_aa: CAMPGPTSEETQYF
cdr3_nt: TGTGCCATGCCAGGCCCGACTAGCGAAGAGACCCAGTACTTC

v_call: TRBV9
d_call: -
j_call: TRBJ1-2
clone_size: -
cdr3_aa: CASSVGAGNYGYTF
cdr3_nt: TGTGCCAGCAGCGTAGGAGCGGGAAACTATGGCTACACCTTC

v_call: TRBV19
d_call: TRBD1
j_call: TRBJ1-6
clone_size: -
cdr3_aa: CASTGGRNNSPLHF
cdr3_nt: TGTGCCAGTACAGGGGGCAGGAATAATTCACCCCTCCACTTT

v_call: TRBV9
d_call: TRBD1
j_call: TRBJ2-3
clone_size: -
cdr3_aa: CASSPRQGEGTQYF
cdr3_nt: TGTGCCAGCAGCCCTCGACAGGGGGAGGGCACGCAGTATTTT

v_call: TRBV21-1
d_call: -
j_call: TRBJ2-7
clone_size: few
cdr3_aa: CASSKTQQGAYEQYF
cdr3_nt: TGTGCCAGCAGCAAAACCCAACAGGGCGCCTACGAGCAGTACTTC

v_call: TRBV5-1
d_call: -
j_call: TRBJ1-6
clone_size: -
cdr3_aa: CASSLNGGNGSPLHF
cdr3_nt: TGCGCCAGCAGCTTGAATGGAGGGAATGGGTCACCCCTCCACTTT

v_call: TRBV14
d_call: -
j_call: TRBJ1-2
clone_size: few
cdr3_aa: CASSPDNSYGYTF
cdr3_nt: TGTGCCAGCAGTCCGGACAACTCCTATGGCTACACCTTC

v_call: TRBV7-9
d_call: TRBD1
j_call: TRBJ1-2
clone_size: few
cdr3_aa: CASSSKDRGEYYGYTF
cdr3_nt: TGTGCCAGCAGCTCAAAAGACAGGGGCGAGTACTATGGCTACACCTTC

v_call: TRBV2
d_call: -
j_call: TRBJ1-1
clone_size: few
cdr3_aa: CASTNPRGQSLGEAFF
cdr3_nt: TGTGCCAGCACTAACCCCCGGGGCCAAAGCCTCGGTGAAGCTTTCTTT

v_call: TRBV9
d_call: TRBD1
j_call: TRBJ2-3
clone_size: few
cdr3_aa: CASSFTGVGTDTQYF
cdr3_nt: TGTGCCAGCAGCTTCACAGGGGTGGGCACAGATACGCAGTATTTT

v_call: TRBV4-2
d_call: TRBD2
j_call: TRBJ2-3
clone_size: -
cdr3_aa: CASSQDKTSGYGTDTQYF
cdr3_nt: TGTGCCAGCAGCCAAGATAAGACTAGCGGGTACGGCACAGATACGCAGTATTTT

v_call: TRBV6-5
d_call: -
j_call: TRBJ2-1
clone_size: -
cdr3_aa: CASRGLLDEQFF
cdr3_nt: TGTGCCAGCAGGGGTCTTTTAGATGAGCAGTTCTTC

v_call: TRBV18
d_call: -
j_call: TRBJ2-7
clone_size: -
cdr3_aa: CASSPPSGSYEQYF
cdr3_nt: TGTGCCAGCTCACCACCATCAGGGTCCTACGAGCAGTACTTC

v_call: TRBV7-9
d_call: -
j_call: TRBJ2-1
clone_size: -
cdr3_aa: CASSLPAQEQFF
cdr3_nt: TGTGCCAGCAGCTTACCGGCTCAGGAGCAGTTCTTC

v_call: TRBV11-2
d_call: TRBD1
j_call: TRBJ2-2
clone_size: -
cdr3_aa: CASSPGQYTGELFF
cdr3_nt: TGTGCCAGCAGCCCGGGACAGTACACCGGGGAGCTGTTTTTT

v_call: TRBV29-1
d_call: -
j_call: TRBJ2-3
clone_size: -
cdr3_aa: CSTWGATDTQYF
cdr3_nt: TGCAGCACCTGGGGGGCAACAGATACGCAGTATTTT

v_call: TRBV7-8
d_call: -
j_call: TRBJ2-3
clone_size: few
cdr3_aa: CASSPFGGPGTDTQYF
cdr3_nt: TGTGCCAGCAGCCCCTTTGGGGGACCGGGCACAGATACGCAGTATTTT

v_call: TRBV7-2
d_call: TRBD2
j_call: TRBJ2-1
clone_size: few
cdr3_aa: CASSLRLAGGYEQFF
cdr3_nt: TGTGCCAGCAGCTTACGCCTAGCGGGGGGATATGAGCAGTTCTTC

v_call: TRBV7-2
d_call: -
j_call: TRBJ2-2
clone_size: few
cdr3_aa: CASSLRGRDTGELFF
cdr3_nt: TGTGCCAGCAGCCTAAGAGGAAGGGACACCGGGGAGCTGTTTTTT

v_call: TRBV19
d_call: -
j_call: TRBJ2-7
clone_size: few
cdr3_aa: CASSMQSQGYEQYF
cdr3_nt: TGTGCCAGTAGTATGCAATCTCAAGGCTACGAGCAGTACTTC

v_call: TRBV7-2
d_call: TRBD2
j_call: TRBJ2-1
clone_size: few
cdr3_aa: CASSLASGGATEQFF
cdr3_nt: TGTGCCAGCAGCTTAGCTAGCGGGGGGGCTACTGAGCAGTTCTTC

v_call: TRBV7-9
d_call: TRBD1
j_call: TRBJ1-4
clone_size: few
cdr3_aa: CASSLNRGGNEKLFF
cdr3_nt: TGTGCCAGCAGCTTAAACAGGGGCGGAAACGAAAAACTGTTTTTT

v_call: TRBV27
d_call: -
j_call: TRBJ1-5
clone_size: few
cdr3_aa: CASRPQGVGNQPQHF
cdr3_nt: TGTGCCAGCAGGCCTCAAGGGGTTGGCAATCAGCCCCAGCATTTT

v_call: TRBV18
d_call: -
j_call: TRBJ1-6
clone_size: -
cdr3_aa: CASSPQGDNSPLHF
cdr3_nt: TGTGCCAGCTCACCACAAGGGGATAATTCACCCCTCCACTTT

v_call: TRBV6-1
d_call: TRBD1
j_call: TRBJ1-5
clone_size: -
cdr3_aa: CASSEWGQGVHQPQHF
cdr3_nt: TGTGCCAGCAGTGAATGGGGACAGGGAGTCCATCAGCCCCAGCATTTT

v_call: TRBV7-9
d_call: -
j_call: TRBJ1-2
clone_size: few
cdr3_aa: CASSLAIMGFGGYTF
cdr3_nt: TGTGCCAGCAGCTTAGCGATCATGGGGTTTGGAGGCTACACCTTC

v_call: TRBV5-1
d_call: -
j_call: TRBJ2-7
clone_size: few
cdr3_aa: CASSFDAADSYEQYF
cdr3_nt: TGCGCCAGCAGCTTTGATGCAGCCGACTCCTACGAGCAGTACTTC

v_call: TRBV28
d_call: -
j_call: TRBJ1-2
clone_size: few
cdr3_aa: CASSSKPNYGYTF
cdr3_nt: TGTGCCAGCAGCTCCAAACCTAACTATGGCTACACCTTC